These T cell receptor beta chains were read from a single sample in a study of cytomegalovirus exposure and HLA in healthy donors. Assay: immunoSEQ multiplex PCR; the TCRdb copy retains only in-frame clones and omits some. The record lists tens of thousands of clones, of which the ten most abundant hold 3% to 4%. Material: PBMCs. The origin of the receptors is a female donor in good health and CMV-seropositive. Both conserved end residues are part of each CDR3. Each record gives: V gene, CDR3 length, D gene, J gene, CDR3 DNA, CDR3 protein. A D gene is named only where the DNA matches it firmly.

v_call: TRBV6-5; cdr3_length: 15; d_call: NA; j_call: TRBJ2-1; cdr3_nt: TGTGCCAGCAGTTACTGGCTAGCAGATTACAATGAGCAGTTCTTC; cdr3_aa: CASSYWLADYNEQFF
v_call: TRBV11-3; cdr3_length: 14; d_call: NA; j_call: TRBJ2-2; cdr3_nt: TGTGCCAGCAGCCGAATGACAGGCGGCGGGGAGCTGTTTTTT; cdr3_aa: CASSRMTGGGELFF
v_call: TRBV29-1; cdr3_length: 13; d_call: TRBD2; j_call: TRBJ2-7; cdr3_nt: TGCAGCGTAACTAGCGGGAAGACCTACGAGCAGTACTTC; cdr3_aa: CSVTSGKTYEQYF
v_call: TRBV4-1; cdr3_length: 15; d_call: TRBD2; j_call: TRBJ2-7; cdr3_nt: TGCGCCAGCAGCCCAGAGCGGGAGGCAAGGGACGAGCAGTACTTC; cdr3_aa: CASSPEREARDEQYF
v_call: TRBV19; cdr3_length: 14; d_call: TRBD2; j_call: TRBJ2-1; cdr3_nt: TGTGCCAGTACAGGGACTAGCGGGAACAATGAGCAGTTCTTC; cdr3_aa: CASTGTSGNNEQFF
v_call: TRBV5-1; cdr3_length: 16; d_call: NA; j_call: TRBJ2-3; cdr3_nt: TGCGCCAGCAGCTTGGGAGACACCCGATTCACAGATACGCAGTATTTT; cdr3_aa: CASSLGDTRFTDTQYF
v_call: TRBV6-1; cdr3_length: 15; d_call: NA; j_call: TRBJ1-5; cdr3_nt: TGTGCCAGCAGTGATTGGCAGGGAAGAGCTCAGCCCCAGCATTTT; cdr3_aa: CASSDWQGRAQPQHF
v_call: TRBV6-5; cdr3_length: 13; d_call: TRBD2; j_call: TRBJ2-1; cdr3_nt: TGTGCCAGCAGTTACTCCGGGGGGTCTGAGCAGTTCTTC; cdr3_aa: CASSYSGGSEQFF
v_call: TRBV11-2; cdr3_length: 14; d_call: TRBD1; j_call: TRBJ2-5; cdr3_nt: TGTGCCAGCAGCCCCCGACAGGGTTCAGAGACCCAGTACTTC; cdr3_aa: CASSPRQGSETQYF
v_call: TRBV7-9; cdr3_length: 17; d_call: TRBD2; j_call: TRBJ2-1; cdr3_nt: TGTGCCAGCAGCTTCCACTTTAGCGGGGGCCTCTACAATGAGCAGTTCTTC; cdr3_aa: CASSFHFSGGLYNEQFF
v_call: TRBV5-1; cdr3_length: 14; d_call: NA; j_call: TRBJ2-3; cdr3_nt: TGCGCCAGCAGCTGGGCTCGTCCCACAGATACGCAGTATTTT; cdr3_aa: CASSWARPTDTQYF
v_call: TRBV20-1; cdr3_length: 11; d_call: NA; j_call: TRBJ2-5; cdr3_nt: TGCAGTGCTAGAGAACTTGAGACCCAGTACTTC; cdr3_aa: CSARELETQYF
v_call: TRBV19; cdr3_length: 13; d_call: NA; j_call: TRBJ1-5; cdr3_nt: TGTGCCAGTAGTGCGGGGTTAAATCAGCCCCAGCATTTT; cdr3_aa: CASSAGLNQPQHF
v_call: TRBV2; cdr3_length: 13; d_call: NA; j_call: TRBJ1-1; cdr3_nt: TGTGCCAGCAGTCCTCGAATTGACAGGACGGCTTTCTTT; cdr3_aa: CASSPRIDRTAFF
v_call: TRBV6-5; cdr3_length: 14; d_call: NA; j_call: TRBJ1-2; cdr3_nt: TGTGCCAGCAGTTACGGGGGGGCTAACTATGGCTACACCTTC; cdr3_aa: CASSYGGANYGYTF
v_call: TRBV18; cdr3_length: 15; d_call: NA; j_call: TRBJ1-1; cdr3_nt: TGTGCCAGCTCACCACCCTTGAGGCAGAACACTGAAGCTTTCTTT; cdr3_aa: CASSPPLRQNTEAFF
v_call: TRBV14; cdr3_length: 13; d_call: NA; j_call: TRBJ2-7; cdr3_nt: TGTGCCAGCAGCCACCGGGTCTTTTACGAGCAGTACTTC; cdr3_aa: CASSHRVFYEQYF
v_call: TRBV27; cdr3_length: 15; d_call: TRBD2; j_call: TRBJ2-1; cdr3_nt: TGTGCCAGCAGTCCCCGGACTAGCTCCTACAATGAGCAGTTCTTC; cdr3_aa: CASSPRTSSYNEQFF
v_call: TRBV5-4; cdr3_length: 16; d_call: NA; j_call: TRBJ1-1; cdr3_nt: TGTGCCAGCTGGGCGGGGGCGCGGGGAAGGGACACTGAAGCTTTCTTT; cdr3_aa: CASWAGARGRDTEAFF
v_call: TRBV6-5; cdr3_length: 14; d_call: NA; j_call: TRBJ1-2; cdr3_nt: TGTGCCAGCAGTTACTCGGGCAGGGACTATGGCTACACCTTC; cdr3_aa: CASSYSGRDYGYTF
v_call: TRBV4-3; cdr3_length: 15; d_call: TRBD1; j_call: TRBJ1-4; cdr3_nt: TGCGCCAGCAGCTCTCACAGGGGGACTAATGAAAAACTGTTTTTT; cdr3_aa: CASSSHRGTNEKLFF
v_call: TRBV6-6; cdr3_length: 15; d_call: TRBD2; j_call: TRBJ2-7; cdr3_nt: TGTGCCAGCAGGTTCGGGGGGGAGGGAACCTACGAGCAGTACTTC; cdr3_aa: CASRFGGEGTYEQYF
v_call: TRBV5-1; cdr3_length: 15; d_call: NA; j_call: TRBJ1-6; cdr3_nt: TGCGCCAGCAGCTTTGAACACCTTTCGGGGTCACCCCTCCACTTT; cdr3_aa: CASSFEHLSGSPLHF
v_call: TRBV18; cdr3_length: 18; d_call: TRBD1; j_call: TRBJ2-6; cdr3_nt: TGTGCCAGCTCACCGGCGACAGGGGGCCGATCTGGGGCCAACGTCCTGACTTTC; cdr3_aa: CASSPATGGRSGANVLTF
v_call: TRBV2; cdr3_length: 12; d_call: NA; j_call: TRBJ2-7; cdr3_nt: TGTGCCAGCACTTACAGGGTATACGAGCAGTACTTC; cdr3_aa: CASTYRVYEQYF
v_call: TRBV19; cdr3_length: 16; d_call: NA; j_call: TRBJ2-7; cdr3_nt: TGTGCCAGTAGTACTTCAGGACATTCTGGCCTCTACGAGCAGTACTTC; cdr3_aa: CASSTSGHSGLYEQYF
v_call: TRBV18; cdr3_length: 15; d_call: TRBD2; j_call: TRBJ2-5; cdr3_nt: TGTGCCAGCTCACCAGGCCGGGAGGGGCGAGAGACCCAGTACTTC; cdr3_aa: CASSPGREGRETQYF
v_call: TRBV7-6; cdr3_length: 16; d_call: TRBD2; j_call: TRBJ2-5; cdr3_nt: TGTGCCAGCAGCTTAGGTGCTAGCGGGAAGCTTGAGACCCAGTACTTC; cdr3_aa: CASSLGASGKLETQYF
v_call: TRBV4-2; cdr3_length: 13; d_call: NA; j_call: TRBJ2-5; cdr3_nt: TGTGCCAGCAGCCGAGACCGGGGAGAGACCCAGTACTTC; cdr3_aa: CASSRDRGETQYF
v_call: TRBV4-2; cdr3_length: 16; d_call: TRBD2; j_call: TRBJ2-1; cdr3_nt: TGTGCCAGCAGCCAAGAACCTAGCGGGGGGGCCGATGAGCAGTTCTTC; cdr3_aa: CASSQEPSGGADEQFF
v_call: TRBV11-3; cdr3_length: 16; d_call: NA; j_call: TRBJ1-1; cdr3_nt: TGTGCCAGCAGCTTAGGCGAGGTATCCCCGAACACTGAAGCTTTCTTT; cdr3_aa: CASSLGEVSPNTEAFF
v_call: TRBV7-2; cdr3_length: 15; d_call: NA; j_call: TRBJ1-5; cdr3_nt: TGTGCCAGCAGCTTATGGGGCGCGGGCAATCAGCCCCAGCATTTT; cdr3_aa: CASSLWGAGNQPQHF
v_call: TRBV27; cdr3_length: 12; d_call: NA; j_call: TRBJ2-3; cdr3_nt: TGTGCCAGCAGTCTCGGCACAGATACGCAGTATTTT; cdr3_aa: CASSLGTDTQYF
v_call: TRBV6-6; cdr3_length: 15; d_call: TRBD1; j_call: TRBJ1-2; cdr3_nt: TGTGCCAGCAGCCCACTCAGGGGGTCGGTCTATGGCTACACCTTC; cdr3_aa: CASSPLRGSVYGYTF
v_call: TRBV28; cdr3_length: 15; d_call: TRBD2; j_call: TRBJ2-5; cdr3_nt: TGTGCCAGCAGCCGGGCGGGGGTGTTGGGAGAGACCCAGTACTTC; cdr3_aa: CASSRAGVLGETQYF
v_call: TRBV2; cdr3_length: 17; d_call: TRBD1; j_call: TRBJ1-4; cdr3_nt: TGTGCCACTCGTCCCGGACAGGGGCGGACAACTAATGAAAAACTGTTTTTT; cdr3_aa: CATRPGQGRTTNEKLFF
v_call: TRBV19; cdr3_length: 15; d_call: TRBD1; j_call: TRBJ1-1; cdr3_nt: TGTGCCAGTATTGTAGGACAGGGCTTGTGGACTGAAGCTTTCTTT; cdr3_aa: CASIVGQGLWTEAFF
v_call: TRBV5-8; cdr3_length: 18; d_call: TRBD2; j_call: TRBJ2-3; cdr3_nt: TGTGCCAGCAGCTTGGCGACTAGCGGGTCCGGATGGGGAGATACGCAGTATTTT; cdr3_aa: CASSLATSGSGWGDTQYF
v_call: TRBV6-5; cdr3_length: 15; d_call: TRBD1; j_call: TRBJ1-4; cdr3_nt: TGTGCCAGCAGCTATACAGGGGGCACTAATGAAAAACTGTTTTTT; cdr3_aa: CASSYTGGTNEKLFF
v_call: TRBV6-1; cdr3_length: 15; d_call: NA; j_call: TRBJ1-6; cdr3_nt: TGTGCCAGCAGCCACCTTTTGAGTTATAATTCACCCCTCCACTTT; cdr3_aa: CASSHLLSYNSPLHF
v_call: TRBV5-4; cdr3_length: 15; d_call: NA; j_call: TRBJ2-4; cdr3_nt: TGTGCCAGCAGCTTGGGTGCCCCAGGCGGGAACATTCAGTACTTC; cdr3_aa: CASSLGAPGGNIQYF
v_call: TRBV5-1; cdr3_length: 14; d_call: TRBD1; j_call: TRBJ2-5; cdr3_nt: TGCGCCAGCAGCAGGTGGACAGGGGCAGAGACCCAGTACTTC; cdr3_aa: CASSRWTGAETQYF
v_call: TRBV11-2; cdr3_length: 12; d_call: NA; j_call: TRBJ1-2; cdr3_nt: TGTGCCAGCAGCTTAGGTGGGAGAGGCTACACCTTC; cdr3_aa: CASSLGGRGYTF
v_call: TRBV4-3; cdr3_length: 15; d_call: TRBD2; j_call: TRBJ2-1; cdr3_nt: TGCGCCAGCAGCCAAGATCGACTAGCGTTGAATGAGCAGTTCTTC; cdr3_aa: CASSQDRLALNEQFF
v_call: TRBV5-1; cdr3_length: 15; d_call: TRBD1; j_call: TRBJ1-5; cdr3_nt: TGCGCCAGCAGTTTGACAGGGGCGCACAATCAGCCCCAGCATTTT; cdr3_aa: CASSLTGAHNQPQHF
v_call: TRBV7-6; cdr3_length: 13; d_call: NA; j_call: TRBJ2-7; cdr3_nt: TGTGCCAGCAGCTTAAAAGAGCCCTACGAGCAGTACTTC; cdr3_aa: CASSLKEPYEQYF
v_call: TRBV29-1; cdr3_length: 13; d_call: TRBD1; j_call: TRBJ2-4; cdr3_nt: TGCAGCGCCAGCGGACAGGGGTTGGACATTCAGTACTTC; cdr3_aa: CSASGQGLDIQYF
v_call: TRBV4-3; cdr3_length: 14; d_call: NA; j_call: TRBJ1-3; cdr3_nt: TGCGCCAGCCGGGAAGCCGGCTCTGGAAACACCATATATTTT; cdr3_aa: CASREAGSGNTIYF
v_call: TRBV7-9; cdr3_length: 15; d_call: NA; j_call: TRBJ1-2; cdr3_nt: TGTGCCACCCCACTGTTGCCGAACAAAGGGAGAGGCTACACCTTC; cdr3_aa: CATPLLPNKGRGYTF
v_call: TRBV4-3; cdr3_length: 14; d_call: NA; j_call: TRBJ1-1; cdr3_nt: TGCGCCAGCAGCCAAGAGACTTTATTCGGAATCGCTTTCTTT; cdr3_aa: CASSQETLFGIAFF
v_call: TRBV6-5; cdr3_length: 14; d_call: NA; j_call: TRBJ1-1; cdr3_nt: TGTGCCAGCAGTTACTCATACGGGAACACTGAAGCTTTCTTT; cdr3_aa: CASSYSYGNTEAFF